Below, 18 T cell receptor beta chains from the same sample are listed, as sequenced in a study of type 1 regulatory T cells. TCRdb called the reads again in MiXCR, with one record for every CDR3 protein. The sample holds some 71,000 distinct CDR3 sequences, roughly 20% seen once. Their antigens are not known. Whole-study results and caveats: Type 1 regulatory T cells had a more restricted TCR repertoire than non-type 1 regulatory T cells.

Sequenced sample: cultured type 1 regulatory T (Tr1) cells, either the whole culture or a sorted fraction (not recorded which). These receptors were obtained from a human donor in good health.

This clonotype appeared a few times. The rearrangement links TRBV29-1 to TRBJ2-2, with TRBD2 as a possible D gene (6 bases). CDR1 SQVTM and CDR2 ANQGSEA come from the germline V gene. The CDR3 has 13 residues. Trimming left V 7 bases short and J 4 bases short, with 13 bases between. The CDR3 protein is CSAAGSGTGELFF. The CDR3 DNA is TGCAGCGCTGCGGGGTCGGGCACCGGGGAGCTGTTTTTT.

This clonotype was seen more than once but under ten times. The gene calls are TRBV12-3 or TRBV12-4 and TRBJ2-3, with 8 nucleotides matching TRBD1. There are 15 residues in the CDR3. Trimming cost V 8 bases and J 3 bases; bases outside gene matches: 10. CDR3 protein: CASGSQGARTDTQYF. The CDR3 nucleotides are TGTGCCAGCGGGTCTCAGGGGGCGAGGACAGATACGCAGTATTTT.

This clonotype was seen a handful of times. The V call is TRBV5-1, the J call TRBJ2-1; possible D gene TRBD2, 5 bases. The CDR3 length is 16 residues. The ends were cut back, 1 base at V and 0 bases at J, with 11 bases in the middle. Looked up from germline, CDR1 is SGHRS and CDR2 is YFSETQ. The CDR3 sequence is CASSLMTGSSYNEQFF. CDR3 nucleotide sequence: TGCGCCAGCAGCTTGATGACGGGAAGCTCCTACAATGAGCAGTTCTTC. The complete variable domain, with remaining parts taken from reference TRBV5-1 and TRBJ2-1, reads KAGVTQTPRYLIKTRGQQVTLSCSPISGHRSVSWYQQTPGQGLQFLFEYFSETQRNKGNFPGRFSGRQFSNSRSEMNVSTLELGDSALYLCASSLMTGSSYNEQFFGPGTRLTVL.

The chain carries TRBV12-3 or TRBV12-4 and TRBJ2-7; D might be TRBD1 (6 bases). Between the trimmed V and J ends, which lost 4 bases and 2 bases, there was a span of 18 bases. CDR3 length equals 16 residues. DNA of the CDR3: TGTGCCAGCAGTTCCAGACAGGCCCTGGCAACCTACGAGCAGTACTTC. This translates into CASSSRQALATYEQYF.

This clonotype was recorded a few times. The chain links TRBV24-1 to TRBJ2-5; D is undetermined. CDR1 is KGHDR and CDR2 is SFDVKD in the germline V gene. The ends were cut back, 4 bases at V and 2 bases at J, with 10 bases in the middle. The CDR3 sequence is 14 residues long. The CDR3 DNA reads TGTGCCACCAGTGACTCACAGACTCAAGAGACCCAGTACTTC. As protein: CATSDSQTQETQYF.

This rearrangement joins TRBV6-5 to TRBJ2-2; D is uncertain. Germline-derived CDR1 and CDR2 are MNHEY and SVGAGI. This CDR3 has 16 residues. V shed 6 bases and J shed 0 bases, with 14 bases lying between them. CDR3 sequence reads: CASSPRPTPNTGELFF. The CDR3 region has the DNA TGTGCCAGCAGCCCCCGGCCTACCCCGAACACCGGGGAGCTGTTTTTT.

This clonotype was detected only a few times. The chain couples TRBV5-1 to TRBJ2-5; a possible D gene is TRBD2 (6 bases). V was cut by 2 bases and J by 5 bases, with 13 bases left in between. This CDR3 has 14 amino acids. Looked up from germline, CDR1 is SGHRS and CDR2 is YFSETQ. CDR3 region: CASSFGGSEETQYF. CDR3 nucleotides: TGCGCCAGCAGCTTCGGGGGAAGCGAGGAGACCCAGTACTTC.

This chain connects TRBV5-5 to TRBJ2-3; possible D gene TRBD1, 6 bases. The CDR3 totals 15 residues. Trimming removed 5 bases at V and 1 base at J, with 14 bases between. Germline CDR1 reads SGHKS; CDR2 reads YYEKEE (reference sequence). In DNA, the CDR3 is TGTGCCAGCAGGTTCAGGGGACGCGGCACAGATACGCAGTATTTT. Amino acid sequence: CASRFRGRGTDTQYF. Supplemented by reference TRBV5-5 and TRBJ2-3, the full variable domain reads DAGVTQSPTHLIKTRGQQVTLRCSPISGHKSVSWYQQVLGQGPQFIFQYYEKEERGRGNFPDRFSARQFPNYSSELNVNALLLGDSALYLCASRFRGRGTDTQYFGPGTRLTVL.

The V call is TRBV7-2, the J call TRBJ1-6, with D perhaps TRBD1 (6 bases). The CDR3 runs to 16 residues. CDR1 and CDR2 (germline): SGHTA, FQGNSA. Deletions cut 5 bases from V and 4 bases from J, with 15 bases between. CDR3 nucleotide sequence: TGTGCCAGCAGCGCGGACAGCCTACAGTATAATTCACCCCTCCACTTT. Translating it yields CASSADSLQYNSPLHF.

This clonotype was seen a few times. DNA for the CDR3: TGCGCCAGCAGCGGACTCGCGGGCACCATATATTTT. Translated: CASSGLAGTIYF. The chain links TRBV5-1 to TRBJ1-3, with no clear D. The CDR3 is 12 amino acids. CDR1 is SGHRS, CDR2 YFSETQ, per germline. Trimming took off 4 bases at V and 9 bases at J, with 11 bases between the two ends.

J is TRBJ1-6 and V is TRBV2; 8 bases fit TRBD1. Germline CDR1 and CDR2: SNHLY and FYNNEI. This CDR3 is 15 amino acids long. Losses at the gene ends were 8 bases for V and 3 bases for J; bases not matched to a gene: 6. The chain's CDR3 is CASSTDRGYNSPLHF. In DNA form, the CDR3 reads TGTGCCAGCTCAACTGACAGGGGCTATAATTCACCCCTCCACTTT.

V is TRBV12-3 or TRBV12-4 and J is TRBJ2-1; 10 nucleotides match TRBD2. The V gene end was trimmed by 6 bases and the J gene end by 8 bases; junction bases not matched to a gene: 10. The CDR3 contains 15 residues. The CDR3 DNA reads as TGTGCCAGCAGGTTACCGGGACTAGCGTCCCATGAGCAGTTCTTC. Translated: CASRLPGLASHEQFF.

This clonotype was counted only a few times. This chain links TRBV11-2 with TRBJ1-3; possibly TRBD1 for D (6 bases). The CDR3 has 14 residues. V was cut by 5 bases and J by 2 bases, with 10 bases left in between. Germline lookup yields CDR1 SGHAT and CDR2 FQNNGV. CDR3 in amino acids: CASSLNRAGNTIYF. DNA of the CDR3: TGTGCCAGCAGCCTCAACAGGGCTGGAAACACCATATATTTT.

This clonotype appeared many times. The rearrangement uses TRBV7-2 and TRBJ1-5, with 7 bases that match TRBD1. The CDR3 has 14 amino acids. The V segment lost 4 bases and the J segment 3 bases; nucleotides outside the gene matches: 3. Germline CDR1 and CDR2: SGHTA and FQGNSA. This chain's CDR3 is CASSSTGVNQPQHF. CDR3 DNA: TGTGCCAGCAGCTCAACAGGGGTCAATCAGCCCCAGCATTTT.

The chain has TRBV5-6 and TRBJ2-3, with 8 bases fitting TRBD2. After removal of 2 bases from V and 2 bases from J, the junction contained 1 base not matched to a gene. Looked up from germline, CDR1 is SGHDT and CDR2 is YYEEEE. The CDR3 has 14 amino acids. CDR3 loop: CASSFGLATDTQYF. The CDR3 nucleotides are TGTGCCAGCAGCTTTGGACTAGCCACAGATACGCAGTATTTT.

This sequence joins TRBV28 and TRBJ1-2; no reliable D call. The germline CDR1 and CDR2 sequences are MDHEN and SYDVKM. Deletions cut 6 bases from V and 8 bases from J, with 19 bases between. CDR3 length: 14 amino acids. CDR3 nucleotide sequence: TGTGCCAGCAGCCGCCGCGAGCGCTTTGGGGGCTACACCTTC. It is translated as CASSRRERFGGYTF.

CDR3 amino acids: CASSQGGQKNNEQFF. Written as DNA, the CDR3 is TGTGCCAGCAGCCAAGGGGGACAGAAGAACAATGAGCAGTTCTTC. The V and J genes are TRBV3-1 and TRBJ2-1, with 7 bases fitting TRBD1. CDR3 length: 15 residues. CDR1 is LGHDT, CDR2 YNNKEL, per germline (reference sequence). The V and J ends lost 1 base and 5 bases, in that order; junction bases with no gene match: 5.

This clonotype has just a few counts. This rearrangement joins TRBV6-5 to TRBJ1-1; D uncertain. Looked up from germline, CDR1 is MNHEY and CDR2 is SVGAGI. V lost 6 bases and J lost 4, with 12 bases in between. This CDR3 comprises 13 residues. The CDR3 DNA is TGTGCCAGCAGACGCGACCCGAGCACTGAAGCTTTCTTT. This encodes CASRRDPSTEAFF.